This T cell receptor (beta chain) was sequenced for a study of T cells in Graves' hyperthyroidism and ophthalmopathy. Overall study findings and caveats: Patients with ophthalmopathy were separated from those with stable hyperthyroidism by a 13 V-J model.

CDR3 length: 15 amino acids. V shed 1 base and J shed 0 bases, with 10 bases lying between them. Germline CDR1 reads SGHVS; CDR2 reads FQNEAQ. Points on this clonotype: Its cognate antigen is unknown. A read error may be the cause here, since a much bigger clone is one base away.

From RNA transcripts, TCR beta CDR3 regions were amplified. The study used the HTBI primer set for a first-round RT-PCR of the TCR CDR3. Using its own MiXCR run on the multiplex PCR reads, TCRdb lists one record per CDR3 protein. Of some 690,000 distinct CDR3 sequences listed, around 15% are singletons. A lack of ophthalmopathy progression within 18 months defined stable Graves' hyperthyroidism. Clinical symptoms, serum thyroxine, TRAb, thyroid ultrasound and orbital computed tomography established diagnosis. The PBMCs studied were ones that came from 8.5 to 10 ml fresh peripheral blood. The rearrangement joins TRBV7-8 to TRBJ2-7; D possibly matches TRBD1 or TRBD2 (5 bases each). Sequencing was done on a sample of blood. The clonotype comes from a man aged 50 or older with Graves' hyperthyroidism. The DNA for the CDR3 is TGTGCCAGCAGCTTAGTGTGGGACCCCTCCTACGAGCAGTACTTC. It is translated as CASSLVWDPSYEQYF.